These 28 T cell receptor beta chains originate from one sample sequenced in a study of blood T cell repertoires in COVID-19. Sequencing was performed with immunoSEQ multiplex PCR; in TCRdb, only in-frame clones are kept and a portion is missing. The table shows over 75,000 clones, with 80% to 90% occurring only once. The specimen sequenced was peripheral blood. All receptors come from a woman aged 50 to 65 with acute or convalescent COVID-19.

The chain recombines TRBV5-1 with TRBJ2-7; 7 positions match TRBD2. Looked up from germline, CDR1 is SGHRS and CDR2 is YFSETQ. The CDR3 length is 13 residues. With 6 bases clipped from V and 4 bases from J, the junction kept 7 bases outside the gene matches. The chain's CDR3 is CASTLGLFYEQYF. The DNA of the CDR3 is TGCGCCAGCACCCTGGGACTATTTTACGAGCAGTACTTC.

The table lists this clone with a few counts. The V call is TRBV10-3, the J call TRBJ2-1; TRBD2 matches at 7 bases. Germline CDR1 is ENHRY and CDR2 is SYGVKD. The CDR3 extends over 13 amino acids. J lost 6 bases, V lost 10 bases, and 9 bases had no gene match. As DNA, the CDR3 is TGTGCCACCTGGCATCTAGCGGTCAATGAGCAGTTCTTC. This sequence encodes CATWHLAVNEQFF.

The V and J genes are TRBV27 and TRBJ2-7; TRBD2 matches at 8 bases. This CDR3 has 15 residues. Germline trimming cut 3 bases from V and 1 base from J; bases unmatched to any gene: 5. Germline V gives CDR1 MNHEY, CDR2 SMNVEV (reference sequence). CDR3 DNA: TGTGCCAGCAGTTTGAGCGGGAGCTTGTCCTACGAGCAGTACTTC. This translates into CASSLSGSLSYEQYF.

The rearrangement joins TRBV3-1 (or the pseudogene TRBV3-2) to TRBJ2-5, with a tentative D call TRBD2 (6 bases). Deletions cut 5 bases from V and 11 bases from J, with 15 bases between. CDR3 length equals 12 residues. The germline V gene encodes CDR1 LGHDT and CDR2 YNNKEL (reference sequence). Here the CDR3 DNA reads TGTGCCAGCAGCGGGGGGAGTTGGGAGCAGTACTTC. It specifies CASSGGSWEQYF.

The CDR3: CASSGLAGVKNEQFF. CDR3 in DNA: TGTGCCAGCAGCGGACTAGCGGGAGTTAAAAATGAGCAGTTCTTC. The chain uses TRBV7-9 and TRBJ2-1; 13 nucleotides align to TRBD2. The CDR3 totals 15 residues. V was pared by 5 bases and J by 7 bases, with 5 bases of the junction left unmatched. Per the germline V gene, CDR1 is SEHNR and CDR2 is FQNEAQ (reference sequence).

This clone appeared once. CDR3 nucleotide sequence: TGTGCCAGCAGACTAGCGGGAGTATACAATGAGCAGTTCTTC. Its protein is CASRLAGVYNEQFF. The chain uses TRBV25-1 and TRBJ2-1; 11 nucleotides line up with TRBD2. Trimming cost V 6 bases and J 4 bases; bases outside gene matches: 2. Germline CDR1 MGHDK, CDR2 SYGVNS. This CDR3 comprises 14 residues.

This chain connects TRBV7-9 to TRBJ2-3, with TRBD1 identical over 8 bases. CDR1 is SEHNR, CDR2 FQNEAQ, per germline (reference sequence). The CDR3 spans 15 residues. V shed 5 bases, J shed 7 bases, and the junction held 11 bases outside the gene matches. The CDR3 sequence: CASSTTQGALNTQYF. For the CDR3, the DNA is TGTGCCAGCAGCACTACCCAGGGGGCGTTGAATACGCAGTATTTT.

V is TRBV27 and J is TRBJ2-2; 11 bases fit TRBD2. Germline CDR1 is MNHEY and CDR2 is SMNVEV (reference sequence). The CDR3 covers 18 residues. The ends lost 1 base at V and 7 bases at J; junction bases unmatched: 11. The CDR3 loop is CASSLFVVAGGPLGELFF. CDR3 bases: TGTGCCAGCAGTTTATTCGTAGTAGCGGGAGGGCCACTCGGGGAGCTGTTTTTT.

The DNA for the CDR3 is TGTGCCAGCAGTTACTCGTTCCAGCGGGGTACTGAGCAGTTCTTC. Translating gives CASSYSFQRGTEQFF. The chain uses TRBV6-5 and TRBJ2-1; 7 positions match TRBD2. CDR1 MNHEY and CDR2 SVGAGI come from the germline V gene. The J segment lost 9 bases and the V segment lost 0 bases, leaving 8 bases of the junction unmatched. The CDR3 runs to 15 residues.

The V and J genes are TRBV7-9 and TRBJ2-3; maybe TRBD2 (7 bases). The germline CDR1 and CDR2 sequences are SEHNR and FQNEAQ (reference sequence). The CDR3 loop spans 16 amino acids. V was shortened by 3 bases and J by 4 bases, with 17 bases between the two germline ends. This CDR3 reads CASSFPRGAVADTQYF. Here the CDR3 DNA reads TGTGCCAGCAGCTTCCCTCGGGGGGCTGTGGCAGATACGCAGTATTTT.

This clone was detected a few times. This chain joins TRBV4-3 and TRBJ2-1; 9 bases fit TRBD1. Trimming cost V 0 bases and J 4 bases; bases outside gene matches: 1. CDR1 is LGHNA, CDR2 YSLEER, per germline. This CDR3 is 15 amino acids long. The CDR3 loop is CASSQEGQGYNEQFF. The CDR3 nucleotides are TGCGCCAGCAGCCAAGAGGGACAGGGATACAATGAGCAGTTCTTC.

The V and J genes are TRBV7-2 and TRBJ1-1; D is uncertain. This CDR3 is 14 amino acids long. Germline CDR1 reads SGHTA; CDR2 reads FQGNSA. Trimming pared 4 bases from V and 1 base from J, leaving 10 bases between. For the CDR3, the DNA is TGTGCCAGCAGCTCACACCCATCGAACACTGAAGCTTTCTTT. Protein product: CASSSHPSNTEAFF.

This clone came up once. The V call is TRBV10-3, the J call TRBJ2-1; 7 bases are shared with TRBD2. The CDR3 consists of 19 residues. J was trimmed by 0 bases and V by 3 bases; bases with no gene match: 14. CDR1 ENHRY and CDR2 SYGVKD come from the germline V gene. The CDR3 reads CAISDVRAGGGGSYNEQFF. CDR3 DNA: TGTGCCATCAGTGATGTGCGAGCGGGCGGCGGGGGCTCCTACAATGAGCAGTTCTTC.

This clone has just one count. This chain connects TRBV6-6 to TRBJ1-3, with 8 nucleotides matching TRBD1. The germline V gene has CDR1 MNHNY and CDR2 SVGAGI (reference sequence). V was pared by 6 bases and J by 4 bases, with 5 bases of the junction left unmatched. This CDR3 region has 14 residues. In DNA, the CDR3 is TGTGCCAGCAGCACAGGGGGTCGAGGAAACACCATATATTTT. Protein sequence: CASSTGGRGNTIYF.

The chain joins TRBV12-3 or TRBV12-4 to TRBJ2-7; D gene uncertain. The CDR3 spans 12 residues. Trimming took off 5 bases at V and 4 bases at J, with 9 bases between the two ends. CDR3 amino acids: CASSPPSYEQYF. In DNA form, the CDR3 reads TGTGCCAGCAGTCCCCCCAGTTACGAGCAGTACTTC.

The V gene is TRBV7-2, the J gene TRBJ2-5; D is uncertain. The V gene lost 5 bases and the J gene lost 4 bases, with 17 bases spanning the gap. From germline, CDR1 is SGHTA and CDR2 FQGNSA. This CDR3 is 15 amino acids long. The CDR3 DNA sequence: TGTGCCAGCAGCCCCACCCCCGGGTTTCGAGAGACCCAGTACTTC. It specifies CASSPTPGFRETQYF. The full variable domain, rest sourced from reference TRBV7-2 and TRBJ2-5, is GAGVSQSPSNKVTEKGKDVELRCDPISGHTALYWYRQSLGQGLEFLIYFQGNSAPDKSGLPSDRFSAERTGGSVSTLTIQRTQQEDSAVYLCASSPTPGFRETQYFGPGTRLLVL.

This clone came up a few times. V usage is TRBV7-2 and J usage is TRBJ2-7; TRBD1 matches at 9 bases. J lost 4 bases, V lost 1 base, and 5 bases had no gene match. Germline V gene sequence: CDR1 SGHTA, CDR2 FQGNSA. The CDR3 has 15 amino acids. CDR3 DNA: TGTGCCAGCAGCTTAGGGGGGACAGGGTATTACGAGCAGTACTTC. It yields the protein CASSLGGTGYYEQYF.

The chain joins TRBV7-6 to TRBJ2-7; the match to TRBD2 covers 7 bases. Germline CDR1 and CDR2: SGHVS and FNYEAQ. V lost 1 base and J lost 7; bases outside the gene matches: 10. The CDR3 is 15 residues long. Here the CDR3 DNA reads TGTGCCAGCAGCTTAGAATGGGCGGGAGTAGGGGAGCAGTACTTC. This codes for CASSLEWAGVGEQYF.

The chain employs TRBV5-5 and TRBJ1-4; possibly TRBD1 for D (6 bases). Between the trimmed V and J ends, which lost 3 bases and 4 bases, there was a span of 19 bases. CDR1 and CDR2 from the germline V gene are SGHKS and YYEKEE (reference sequence). This CDR3 region has 17 residues. Written as DNA, the CDR3 is TGTGCCAGCAGCTCGCCGGGGACAAGGATGGGTAATGAAAAACTGTTTTTT. It specifies CASSSPGTRMGNEKLFF.

CDR3 loop: CASSFRGKGEKLFF. CDR3 in DNA: TGTGCCAGCAGCTTCAGGGGAAAGGGTGAAAAACTGTTTTTT. The J gene is TRBJ1-4, the V gene TRBV7-6, with D perhaps TRBD1 (6 bases). V was trimmed by 3 bases and J by 7 bases, leaving 12 bases between them. Germline loops: CDR1 SGHVS, CDR2 FNYEAQ. CDR3 length: 14 residues.

The chain links TRBV27 to TRBJ1-3; the D is unclear. Germline-derived CDR1 and CDR2 are MNHEY and SMNVEV (reference sequence). V was cut by 6 bases and J by 0 bases, with 18 bases left in between. The CDR3 extends over 17 amino acids. CDR3 amino acids: CASSHRGGSGSGNTIYF. The CDR3 nucleotides are TGTGCCAGCAGCCACCGTGGAGGATCCGGCTCTGGAAACACCATATATTTT.

The V gene is TRBV7-2, the J gene TRBJ2-1; 9 nucleotides match TRBD2. The trim removed 6 bases at V and 6 bases at J, leaving 6 bases unmatched. CDR1 and CDR2 (germline): SGHTA, FQGNSA. The CDR3 has 14 residues. The CDR3 nucleotides read TGTGCCAGCAGAGGGCTAGCGGGGCCCAATGAGCAGTTCTTC. Its translation is CASRGLAGPNEQFF.

The chain recombines TRBV5-8 with TRBJ1-5; possibly TRBD1 for D (5 bases). The CDR3 covers 13 residues. CDR1 and CDR2 from the germline V gene are SGHTS and YDEGEE. V lost 4 bases to trimming and J lost 7 bases, with 12 bases between them. The CDR3 is CASSRGLNQPQHF. The CDR3 nucleotides read TGTGCCAGCAGCAGGGGACTCAACCAGCCCCAGCATTTT.

The chain is built from TRBV28 and TRBJ2-7, with no clear D. The CDR3 runs to 12 residues. The V and J ends lost 7 bases and 6 bases respectively, with 13 bases between them. Germline CDR1 reads MDHEN; CDR2 reads SYDVKM. CDR3 bases: TGTGCCAGCAACTCCCTCCCTGCCGAGCAGTACTTC. Protein: CASNSLPAEQYF.

This clone was observed a single time. V is TRBV27 and J is TRBJ2-1, with 14 nucleotides matching TRBD2. The V and J ends lost 8 bases and 3 bases, in that order; junction bases with no gene match: 6. This CDR3 spans 16 amino acids. Germline V gene lookup returns CDR1 MNHEY and CDR2 SMNVEV (reference sequence). CDR3 bases: TGTGCCAGCTTGACTAGCGGGGGGGCCGTCTACAATGAGCAGTTCTTC. Residues: CASLTSGGAVYNEQFF.

The CDR3 nucleotides read TGCGCCAGCAACTCCCTGGGACTAGCGGGAGGGCAAGATACGCAGTATTTT. This gives the protein CASNSLGLAGGQDTQYF. The chain uses TRBV5-1 and TRBJ2-3, with TRBD2 identical over 16 bases. V gave up 6 bases and J gave up 5 bases; unmatched junction bases: 9. Germline V gene data show CDR1 as SGHRS and CDR2 as YFSETQ. The CDR3 has 17 amino acids.

The CDR3 nucleotides read TGTGCCAGCAGTTTTTCAACAGGGGACACCGGGGAGCTGTTTTTT. Protein product: CASSFSTGDTGELFF. The chain recombines TRBV5-4 with TRBJ2-2; 7 nucleotides agree with TRBD1. Looked up from germline, CDR1 is SGHNT and CDR2 is YYREEE (reference sequence). J was trimmed by 3 bases and V by 5 bases; bases with no gene match: 7. The CDR3 extends over 15 amino acids.

The V and J genes are TRBV3-1 (or the pseudogene TRBV3-2) and TRBJ1-2; perhaps TRBD1 as D (5 bases). Germline V gene sequence: CDR1 LGHDT, CDR2 YNNKEL (reference sequence). V was pared by 4 bases and J by 3 bases, with 9 bases between. This CDR3 comprises 13 residues. The CDR3 sequence: CASSPQGYYGYTF. In DNA, the CDR3 is TGTGCCAGCAGCCCCCAGGGCTACTATGGCTACACCTTC.